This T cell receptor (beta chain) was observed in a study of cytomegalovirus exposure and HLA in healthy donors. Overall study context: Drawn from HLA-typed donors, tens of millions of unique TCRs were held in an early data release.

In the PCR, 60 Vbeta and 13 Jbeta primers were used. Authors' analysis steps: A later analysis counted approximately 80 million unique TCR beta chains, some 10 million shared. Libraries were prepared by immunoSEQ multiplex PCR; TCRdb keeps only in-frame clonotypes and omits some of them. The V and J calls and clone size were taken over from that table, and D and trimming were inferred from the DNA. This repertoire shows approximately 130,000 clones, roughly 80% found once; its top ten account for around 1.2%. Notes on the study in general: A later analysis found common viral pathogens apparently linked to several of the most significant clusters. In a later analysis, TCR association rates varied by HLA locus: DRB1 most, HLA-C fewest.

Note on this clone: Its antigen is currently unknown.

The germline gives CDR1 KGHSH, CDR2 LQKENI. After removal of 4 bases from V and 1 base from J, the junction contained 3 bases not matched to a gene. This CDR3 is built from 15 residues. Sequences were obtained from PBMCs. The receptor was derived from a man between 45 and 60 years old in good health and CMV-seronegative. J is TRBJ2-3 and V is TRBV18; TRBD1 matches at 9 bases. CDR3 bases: TGTGCCAGCTCACAGGGACAGGGAGGCACAGATACGCAGTATTTT. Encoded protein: CASSQGQGGTDTQYF.